This T cell receptor (beta chain) was recovered during a study of control samples from healthy donors and cancer patients. V gave up 2 bases and J gave up 4 bases; unmatched junction bases: 1. CDR1 and CDR2 from the germline V gene are GTSNPN and SVGIG (reference sequence). The CDR3 has 14 residues. Libraries were prepared by immunoSEQ multiplex PCR; TCRdb keeps only in-frame clonotypes and omits some of them. The data hold around 100,000 clones, with under 95% observed a single time. The count of this clone is one. The sequenced sample consisted of blood. The origin of this receptor is a woman aged 18-35 years in good health. The V call is TRBV30, the J call TRBJ2-1; 11 bases fit TRBD2. CDR3 DNA: TGTGCCTGGAGTCTAGCGGGGGGTTACAATGAGCAGTTCTTC. Translating it yields CAWSLAGGYNEQFF.